This T cell receptor beta chain appears in the sequencing data of a study of blood T cell repertoires in COVID-19. Study context: Donors in Cohort 3 who had recovered were those with two negative PCRs, healthcare professional clearance, or resolution of their symptoms. The United States, Italy and Spain provided the acute and convalescent COVID-19 samples.

CDR3 length equals 13 residues. CDR1 SGHDT and CDR2 YYEEEE come from the germline V gene. Losses at the gene ends were 3 bases for V and 8 bases for J; bases not matched to a gene: 6. TCRdb keeps only in-frame clones here, not all; method: immunoSEQ multiplex PCR. The data show roughly 200,000 clones, around 87% seen once. This receptor was taken from a man younger than 45 in a cohort exposed to, infected with or recovered from COVID-19 (not recorded which). V usage is TRBV5-6 and J usage is TRBJ1-2; 8 bases line up with TRBD1. Material for sequencing was PBMCs or T cells enriched from blood (not recorded which). CDR3 bases: TGTGCCAGCAGCTATGGGACAGGAAAAGGCTACACCTTC. Translation gives CASSYGTGKGYTF.